Listed below are T cell receptor beta chains from one sample, sequenced in a study of blood T cells in healthy people across ages. One entry per CDR3 protein, called by TCRdb with MiXCR from the 5' RACE reads. This sample has 1.5 million to 2 million distinct CDR3 sequences, with 28% found just once. Sequenced material: blood. These TCRs come from a woman between 25 and 40 years old in good health. The CDR3 runs from the conserved cysteine through the conserved F or W. Fields, in order: J gene, clone size, V gene, D gene, CDR3 protein, CDR3 DNA. The D gene is left open where the match is weak. Expanded clones get a size class; other rows say once, few or many, or leave the size out.

TRBJ2-7 many TRBV9 - CASSPSREEGYEQYF TGTGCCAGCAGCCCCAGTAGGGAAGAGGGCTACGAGCAGTACTTC
TRBJ2-7 few TRBV7-2 - CASSTDRNGLYEQYF TGTGCCAGCAGCACGGACCGTAATGGACTCTACGAGCAGTACTTC
TRBJ2-1 - TRBV5-5 - CASSWDANQQFF TGTGCTAGCAGCTGGGATGCCAATCAGCAGTTCTTC
TRBJ2-1 few TRBV10-3 - CAISEDPNEQFF TGTGCCATCAGTGAGGACCCCAATGAGCAGTTCTTC
TRBJ1-4 few TRBV5-1 - CASNAGATNEKLFF TGCGCCAGCAACGCGGGGGCAACTAATGAAAAACTGTTTTTT
TRBJ2-7 - TRBV2 TRBD1 CASQGQGLNEQYF TGTGCCAGCCAGGGACAGGGTCTTAACGAGCAGTACTTC
TRBJ1-2 - TRBV3-1 - CASSQGPEVHGYTF TGTGCCAGCAGCCAAGGACCGGAGGTCCATGGCTACACCTTC
TRBJ2-1 few TRBV7-2 TRBD2 CASSVSGSGAGEQFF TGTGCCAGCAGCGTGAGCGGGAGCGGAGCGGGGGAGCAGTTCTTC
TRBJ1-4 few TRBV20-1 - CSARVQGTANEKLFF TGCAGTGCTAGAGTTCAGGGTACAGCTAATGAAAAACTGTTTTTT
TRBJ1-2 many TRBV7-2 TRBD1 CASSTRQGNYGYTF TGTGCCAGCAGCACCCGACAGGGAAACTATGGCTACACCTTC
TRBJ2-1 few TRBV5-1 TRBD1 CASSFRDSKYNEQFF TGCGCCAGCAGCTTCCGGGACAGCAAGTACAATGAGCAGTTCTTC
TRBJ1-2 - TRBV15 TRBD1 CATSSLPGQGGYGYTF TGTGCCACCAGCAGCCTCCCAGGACAGGGAGGATATGGCTACACCTTC
TRBJ2-5 - TRBV27 - CASSFGGAARRETQYF TGTGCCAGCAGTTTTGGGGGGGCTGCCCGGCGGGAGACCCAGTACTTC
TRBJ2-1 - TRBV7-9 TRBD2 CASSWKTSGRNEQFF TGTGCCAGCAGCTGGAAGACTAGCGGGAGGAATGAGCAGTTCTTC
TRBJ2-7 many TRBV3-1 TRBD2 CASSQDEPLAGVTYEQYF TGTGCCAGCAGCCAAGATGAACCCCTGGCGGGGGTAACCTACGAGCAGTACTTC
TRBJ1-4 few TRBV10-3 - CAIRAEGYEKLFF TGTGCCATCAGGGCCGAGGGCTATGAAAAACTGTTTTTT
TRBJ2-7 many TRBV24-1 - CATSYEQYF TGTGCCACCAGCTACGAGCAGTACTTC
TRBJ1-2 - TRBV6-2/TRBV6-3 - CASSYMGTNYGYTF TGTGCCAGCAGTTACATGGGGACGAACTATGGCTACACCTTC
TRBJ2-5 - TRBV12-3/TRBV12-4 - CAGSLAGLQGETQYF TGTGCCGGCAGCCTGGCGGGACTCCAGGGGGAGACCCAGTACTTC
TRBJ1-2 - TRBV5-1 - CASSLEGFPANYGYTF TGCGCCAGCAGCTTGGAGGGTTTCCCCGCCAACTATGGCTACACCTTC
TRBJ1-1 - TRBV3-1 TRBD1 CASSHGQARMNTEAFF TGTGCCAGCAGCCACGGACAGGCGAGGATGAACACTGAAGCTTTCTTT
TRBJ2-1 - TRBV5-1 TRBD2 CASSLLGGVSYNEQFF TGCGCCAGCAGCTTGCTCGGGGGGGTCTCCTACAATGAGCAGTTCTTC
TRBJ2-1 - TRBV24-1 TRBD1 CATSDPTGTDNEQFF TGTGCCACCAGTGATCCCACCGGGACAGACAATGAGCAGTTCTTC
TRBJ1-6 few TRBV28 - CASSLRGTINGGPLHF TGTGCCAGCAGTTTAAGGGGGACCATAAACGGAGGACCCCTCCACTTT
TRBJ2-3 - TRBV20-1 - CSCQERREDTQYF TGCAGTTGCCAGGAAAGGCGAGAAGATACGCAGTATTTT
TRBJ2-3 - TRBV7-3 TRBD2 CASNLAGGDTDTQYF TGTGCCAGCAACCTAGCGGGGGGGGACACAGATACGCAGTATTTT
TRBJ1-1 - TRBV7-3 - CASSIDGTNTEAFF TGTGCCAGCAGCATTGACGGCACGAACACTGAAGCTTTCTTT
TRBJ2-5 - TRBV5-1 - CASSSRTEATQYF TGCGCCAGCAGCTCCCGGACAGAGGCGACCCAGTACTTC
TRBJ1-5 many TRBV4-3 - CASRGDQPQHF TGCGCCAGCAGGGGAGACCAGCCCCAGCATTTT
TRBJ2-7 - TRBV6-6 TRBD1 CASSSTGTGFHEQYF TGTGCCAGCAGCTCTACCGGGACAGGATTCCACGAGCAGTACTTC
TRBJ1-4 few TRBV20-1 - CSASPIYRAEKLFF TGCAGTGCTAGTCCGATTTACAGGGCTGAAAAACTGTTTTTT
TRBJ1-1 - TRBV7-9 - CASSLHGNTEAFF TGTGCCAGCAGCCTCCACGGTAACACTGAAGCTTTCTTT
TRBJ2-1 many TRBV5-6 - CASSPPRNRDNEQFF TGTGCCAGCAGCCCGCCGAGAAATAGGGACAATGAGCAGTTCTTC
TRBJ2-7 few TRBV11-2 TRBD1 CASSLGGQVSYEQYF TGTGCCAGCAGCTTAGGGGGACAGGTCTCCTACGAGCAGTACTTC
TRBJ1-2 - TRBV9 - CASSVEGGVNYGYTF TGTGCCAGCAGCGTAGAGGGGGGGGTCAACTATGGCTACACCTTC
TRBJ1-2 few TRBV4-1 - CASSALNGPYGYTF TGCGCCAGCAGCGCGTTAAATGGACCCTATGGCTACACCTTC
TRBJ2-7 - TRBV7-6 - CAGSLAPGYEQYF TGTGCCGGCAGCTTAGCCCCAGGGTACGAGCAGTACTTC
TRBJ2-1 - TRBV20-1 - CSATDGGFQSSYNEQFF TGCAGTGCTACGGACGGGGGATTTCAGAGCTCCTACAATGAGCAGTTCTTC
TRBJ2-7 - TRBV5-6 - CASRISRQPLLHEQYF TGTGCCAGCAGAATCTCCCGACAGCCCCTCCTGCACGAGCAGTACTTC
TRBJ2-5 few TRBV27 TRBD1 CANGGQGLETQYF TGTGCCAACGGGGGACAGGGCCTCGAGACCCAGTACTTC
TRBJ2-3 many TRBV28 - CASSLSFPSTDTQYF TGTGCCAGCAGCTTATCCTTTCCTAGCACGGATACGCAGTATTTT
TRBJ2-1 few TRBV6-5 - CASSYRGGAYNEQFF TGTGCCAGCAGTTACAGGGGCGGAGCTTACAATGAGCAGTTCTTC
TRBJ1-2 few TRBV6-5 TRBD1 CASSQETGSSYTF TGTGCCAGCAGCCAGGAGACAGGGTCTAGCTACACCTTC
TRBJ2-1 many TRBV5-1 - CASSLASSRPPSYNEQFF TGCGCCAGCAGCTTGGCCTCGTCTCGGCCTCCCTCCTACAATGAGCAGTTCTTC
TRBJ2-1 - TRBV6-1 - CASSKGGLEKQFF TGTGCCAGCAGCAAGGGGGGTCTTGAAAAGCAGTTCTTC
TRBJ1-1 - TRBV7-9 - CASSPHLRGVTSLEAFF TGTGCCAGCAGCCCCCATTTGCGGGGGGTCACCTCTCTGGAAGCTTTCTTT
TRBJ2-1 - TRBV9 TRBD2 CASSARSGGVANEQFF TGTGCCAGCAGCGCCCGCTCTGGGGGGGTGGCGAATGAGCAGTTCTTC
TRBJ1-2 - TRBV5-1 - CATSGTDYDYTF TGCGCCACCTCGGGGACGGACTATGACTACACCTTC
TRBJ1-1 - TRBV12-5 - CASGLLFGSEAFF TGTGCTAGTGGTTTGTTGTTCGGGAGCGAAGCTTTCTTT
TRBJ2-6 many TRBV2 - CASRESSGANVLTF TGTGCCAGCAGGGAAAGCTCTGGGGCCAACGTCCTGACTTTC
TRBJ1-1 many TRBV29-1 - CSVHRTAGADTEAFF TGCAGCGTGCACCGGACCGCGGGGGCGGACACTGAAGCTTTCTTT
TRBJ2-1 few TRBV29-1 TRBD2 CSAWTATGLAGGSEQFF TGCAGCGCCTGGACAGCCACGGGACTAGCGGGAGGGAGCGAGCAGTTCTTC